One sample yielded the 8 T cell receptor beta chains listed below, sequenced in a study of blood T cell repertoires in COVID-19. Sequencing was performed with immunoSEQ multiplex PCR; in TCRdb, only in-frame clones are kept and a portion is missing. This table holds hundreds of thousands of clones, 86% found once. Material for sequencing was peripheral blood. The receptors were gathered from an older woman with COVID-19, enrolled during active disease.

The chain couples TRBV7-7 to TRBJ1-6; 9 nucleotides align to TRBD1. V gave up 5 bases and J gave up 5 bases; unmatched junction bases: 10. The CDR3 sequence is 17 residues long. Germline assignment: CDR1 SSHAT and CDR2 FNYEAQ (reference sequence). CDR3 protein: CASSPRLGTGNNSPLHF. CDR3 nucleotide sequence: TGTGCCAGCAGCCCTAGATTAGGGACAGGGAATAATTCACCCCTCCACTTT.

V and J are TRBV29-1 and TRBJ1-4, with 7 bases fitting TRBD1. CDR3 length: 14 amino acids. V lost 7 bases and J lost 0; bases outside the gene matches: 5. The germline gives CDR1 SQVTM, CDR2 ANQGSEA. The CDR3: CSATGRSTNEKLFF. CDR3 in DNA: TGCAGCGCGACAGGGCGATCAACTAATGAAAAACTGTTTTTT.

The V and J genes are TRBV18 and TRBJ1-1, with D possibly being TRBD1 (6 bases). Looked up from germline, CDR1 is KGHSH and CDR2 is LQKENI. The CDR3 length is 15 residues. The V and J ends lost 3 bases and 5 bases respectively, with 16 bases between them. CDR3 sequence: CASSPPWGQGTEAFF. The CDR3 DNA sequence: TGTGCCAGCTCACCCCCCTGGGGGCAGGGGACTGAAGCTTTCTTT.

The chain combines TRBV7-8 with TRBJ2-7; 9 bases map to TRBD1. The CDR3 sequence is 14 residues long. Trimming at V came to 6 bases and at J to 3 bases, leaving 6 bases not matched to a gene. Germline CDR1 reads SGHVS; CDR2 reads FQNEAQ. The CDR3 reads CASRDRGIHYEQYF. The DNA of the CDR3 is TGTGCCAGCAGGGACAGGGGTATACACTACGAGCAGTACTTC.

CDR3 region: CASSLNSEAFF. The CDR3 bases are TGCGCCAGCAGCCTTAACTCTGAAGCTTTCTTT. The chain uses TRBV4-3 and TRBJ1-1; D unclear. Germline V gene sequence: CDR1 LGHNA, CDR2 YSLEER. The CDR3 is made up of 11 amino acids. V was clipped by 4 bases and J by 6 bases, with 6 bases between them.

Turning to this clone: A read error may be the cause here, since a much bigger clone is one base away. The rearrangement links TRBV7-3 to TRBJ1-1, with D possibly being TRBD1 (6 bases). Looked up from germline, CDR1 is SGHTA and CDR2 is FQGTGA. V was clipped by 5 bases and J by 1 base, with 8 bases between them. The CDR3 runs to 13 residues. The CDR3 here is CASSMDRNTEAFF. The CDR3 DNA follows: TGTGCCAGCAGCATGGACAGGAACACTGAAGCTTTCTTT.

The V gene is TRBV15, the J gene TRBJ1-1, with no clear D. The CDR3 runs 12 residues. Germline CDR1 LNHNV, CDR2 YYDKDF (reference sequence). V lost 7 bases and J lost 3, with 9 bases in between. The CDR3 region has the DNA TGTGCCACCATAGGAGCGGACACTGAAGCTTTCTTT. This encodes CATIGADTEAFF.

The chain couples TRBV5-6 to TRBJ1-2; possible D gene TRBD1, 6 bases. The CDR3 totals 15 residues. V lost 1 base and J 7 bases, leaving 17 bases between the germline ends. Germline CDR1 and CDR2: SGHDT and YYEEEE. The CDR3 here is CASSLTGTPSPGYTF. For the CDR3, the DNA is TGTGCCAGCAGCTTGACAGGGACACCCTCTCCTGGCTACACCTTC. Together with reference TRBV5-6 and TRBJ1-2, the CDR3 gives the full variable domain: DAGVTQSPTHLIKTRGQQVTLRCSPKSGHDTVSWYQQALGQGPQFIFQYYEEEERQRGNFPDRFSGHQFPNYSSELNVNALLLGDSALYLCASSLTGTPSPGYTFGSGTRLTVV.